This T cell receptor beta chain was identified in a study of liver allograft versus peripheral blood T cells. Study information: Transplanted livers and recipients' peripheral blood had their T cell receptor repertoires compared.

By its share, this clonotype is medium-sized (0.01 to 0.1%). What it recognizes is unknown. TCRdb used MiXCR to reprocess the reads, holding one entry per CDR3 protein. The table has 8,600 or so distinct CDR3 sequences, around a fifth seen once; the top ten hold around 23%. General study results and limits: According to reports, the T cell receptor repertoires inside liver allografts differed from those in peripheral blood.

Germline V gives CDR1 MNHEY, CDR2 SVGEGT. Trimming pared 2 bases from V and 0 bases from J, leaving 10 bases between. This CDR3 comprises 15 residues. This receptor was identified in a human patient who had a liver transplant. Part of the T cells may come from the graft donor. J is TRBJ1-2 and V is TRBV6-2 or TRBV6-3, with D perhaps TRBD1 (5 bases). In DNA form, the CDR3 reads TGTGCCAGCAGTTACATGGGGACTACTAACTATGGCTACACCTTC. Translated, it gives CASSYMGTTNYGYTF.